The rows below give T cell receptor beta chains drawn from one sample of a study of long-term antiretroviral therapy in people with HIV. Profiled with immunoSEQ multiplex PCR; TCRdb holds only in-frame clones, not every one. Of under 9,000 clones in the sample, roughly 87% were seen once. This specimen was unsorted PBMCs, taken 0.1 years after starting antiretroviral therapy. The receptors were sampled from a man aged 40-50 years with HIV. The CDR3 runs from the conserved cysteine through the conserved F or W. The D gene is left open where the match is weak. The listing skips clone size in some rows; elsewhere it reads once, few, many or a size class.

d_call,j_call,v_call,clone_size,cdr3_nt,cdr3_aa
TRBD1,TRBJ2-1,TRBV15,NA,TGTGCCACCAGCAGAGATAAACAGGGGCGCAATGAGCAGTTCTTC,CATSRDKQGRNEQFF
TRBD1,TRBJ2-7,TRBV5-1,NA,TGCGCCAGCAGCTTGGGCGACAGGGGGTTACTTGGTCGCGAGCAGTACTTC,CASSLGDRGLLGREQYF
TRBD1,TRBJ2-5,TRBV19,NA,TGTGCCAGTAGTATTAGTTCTGCACGGGCAGGGGGCCGGAGGGAGACCCAGTACTTC,CASSISSARAGGRRETQYF
TRBD2,TRBJ2-7,TRBV6-1,NA,TGTGCCAGCAGTGAAGCGTCGGCTAGCGGGACGGTCGTGGAGCAGTACTTC,CASSEASASGTVVEQYF
TRBD1,TRBJ2-7,TRBV5-5,few,TGTGCCAGCAGCCAGTGGGGGGGACAGGGGGCTGACGAGCAGTACTTC,CASSQWGGQGADEQYF
NA,TRBJ2-3,TRBV5-1,NA,TGCGCCAGCAGCTTGGAGGCAGGGATTGGTGCAGATACGCAGTATTTT,CASSLEAGIGADTQYF
NA,TRBJ1-1,TRBV4-1,NA,TGCGCCAGCAGCCAAGAACTTCCGGAGAACACTGAAGCTTTCTTT,CASSQELPENTEAFF
TRBD2,TRBJ2-5,TRBV6-5,NA,TGTGCCAGCAGTTACTCGCGTAGCGGGCGGGGAGAGACCCAGTACTTC,CASSYSRSGRGETQYF
TRBD1,TRBJ2-3,TRBV11-2,NA,TGTGCCAGCAGCGGCCGGGACAGGAACACAGATACGCAGTATTTT,CASSGRDRNTDTQYF
NA,TRBJ1-1,TRBV6-1,medium-sized,TGTGCCAGCAGCGAGGCCTTGAACACTGAAGCTTTCTTT,CASSEALNTEAFF
TRBD1,TRBJ2-2,TRBV12-5,NA,TGTGCTAGTGGTTTCGGGGACAGGGAGGCGACCGGGGAGCTGTTTTTT,CASGFGDREATGELFF
NA,TRBJ2-7,TRBV6-1,NA,TGTGCCAGCAGTGAAGCCTGGAGCTCCTACGAGCAGTACTTC,CASSEAWSSYEQYF
TRBD2,TRBJ2-3,TRBV5-4,NA,TGTGCCAGCAGCCCACTAGCGGGGGGTGCGACAGATACGCAGTATTTT,CASSPLAGGATDTQYF
NA,TRBJ2-3,TRBV6-6,few,TGTGCCAGCAGTGCGATCCGCACAGATACGCAGTATTTT,CASSAIRTDTQYF
TRBD2,TRBJ2-3,TRBV27,NA,TGTGCCAGCAGTTTATCCCCCCCGACTAGCCCCCTCCCAGATACGCAGTATTTT,CASSLSPPTSPLPDTQYF
NA,TRBJ2-7,TRBV29-1,NA,TGCAGCGTGGACAGTTTTGGGGAGCAGTACTTC,CSVDSFGEQYF
NA,TRBJ2-1,TRBV4-1,NA,TGCGCCAGCAGCCAAGGGGGGGGCCGGGACGAGCAGTTCTTC,CASSQGGGRDEQFF
TRBD2,TRBJ2-3,TRBV2,NA,TGTGCCAGCCAGTTTGAGGGCGGGGGGGCCACAGATACGCAGTATTTT,CASQFEGGGATDTQYF
NA,TRBJ2-7,TRBV6-1,NA,TGTGCCAGCAGTGAAAGGGGGGCGGGCCTTTTCTGGTACTTC,CASSERGAGLFWYF
NA,TRBJ2-2,TRBV30,NA,TGTGCCTGGAGCTTTTCCGCCGACACCGGGGAGCTGTTTTTT,CAWSFSADTGELFF
TRBD2,TRBJ2-3,TRBV9,NA,TGTGCCAGCACCTTGACTAGCGCAGATACGCAGTATTTT,CASTLTSADTQYF
TRBD1,TRBJ1-3,TRBV5-5,NA,TGTGCCAGCGCGACAGGGGGAATGTCTGGAAACACCATATATTTT,CASATGGMSGNTIYF
NA,TRBJ2-7,TRBV5-4,NA,TGTGCCAGCAGCTTCCGCGGGGTCTACGAGCAGTACTTC,CASSFRGVYEQYF